Following are 16 T cell receptor beta chains from one sample sequenced in a study of cytomegalovirus exposure and HLA in healthy donors. Researchers ran the PCR with 60 Vbeta and 13 Jbeta primers. Assay used: immunoSEQ multiplex PCR; TCRdb lists only in-frame clones, some missing. The table includes 100,000 to 150,000 clones, 76% detected once. What was sequenced was PBMCs. Receptors originate from a female donor in good health and CMV-seropositive.

The chain recombines TRBV7-2 with TRBJ2-7; 12 bases match TRBD2. Germline V gene lookup returns CDR1 SGHTA and CDR2 FQGNSA. Trimming removed 5 bases from V and 0 bases from J; junction bases left unmatched: 11. The CDR3 runs to 18 residues. CDR3 nucleotide sequence: TGTGCCAGCAGCCGGAAGGCTAGCGGGGGGGTAAGCTCCTACGAGCAGTACTTC. This gives the protein CASSRKASGGVSSYEQYF.

The chain joins TRBV18 to TRBJ1-1; tentative D call: TRBD1 (5 bases). V was clipped by 1 base and J by 5 bases, with 14 bases between them. The CDR3 contains 15 residues. Germline CDR1 KGHSH, CDR2 LQKENI. The CDR3 DNA reads TGTGCCAGCTCACCACTAGGGGCCTCTCGGACTGAAGCTTTCTTT. Residues: CASSPLGASRTEAFF.

The CDR3 spells CASSTPRAGSTDTQYF. The CDR3 region has the DNA TGTGCCAGCAGTACACCCAGGGCTGGAAGCACAGATACGCAGTATTTT. V and J are TRBV28 and TRBJ2-3; maybe TRBD1 (5 bases). Looked up from germline, CDR1 is MDHEN and CDR2 is SYDVKM. Trimming took 5 bases from V and 0 from J, leaving 15 bases between them. The CDR3 sequence is 16 residues long.

The rearrangement links TRBV2 to TRBJ2-5; possibly TRBD1 for D (5 bases). The CDR3 spans 12 residues. Trimming took 4 bases from V and 5 from J, leaving 8 bases between them. CDR1 and CDR2 from the germline V gene are SNHLY and FYNNEI. The DNA of the CDR3 is TGTGCCAGCAGTGTGGGGCGGGAGACCCAGTACTTC. Its translation is CASSVGRETQYF.

This chain joins TRBV7-2 and TRBJ2-3; tentatively, D is TRBD2 (5 bases). Germline loops: CDR1 SGHTA, CDR2 FQGNSA. This CDR3 is 12 amino acids long. Between the trimmed V and J ends, which lost 5 bases and 4 bases, there was a span of 7 bases. CDR3 in amino acids: CASSRSADTQYF. CDR3 sequence (DNA): TGTGCCAGCAGCCGTAGCGCAGATACGCAGTATTTT.

The chain links TRBV5-1 to TRBJ2-7; weak D call: TRBD1 (6 bases). There are 13 residues in the CDR3. V was clipped by 0 bases and J by 6 bases, with 10 bases between them. In germline, CDR1 is SGHRS, CDR2 YFSETQ. The CDR3 DNA follows: TGCGCCAGCAGCTTGGCAGGGGAAGGCGAGCAGTACTTC. It encodes CASSLAGEGEQYF.

The chain carries TRBV19 and TRBJ2-7; TRBD1 matches at 10 bases. Unmatched junction bases numbered 6, after V lost 10 bases and J lost 0 bases. Germline V lookup: CDR1 LNHDA, CDR2 SQIVND (reference sequence). The CDR3 totals 14 residues. In DNA, the CDR3 is TGTGCCACCCAAGGACAGGGGGGCTCCTACGAGCAGTACTTC. It translates to CATQGQGGSYEQYF.

V gene TRBV7-6 combines with J gene TRBJ2-2, with TRBD1 matching 10 bases. J gave up 4 bases and V 5 bases, and 10 bases lay outside the gene matches. The V gene's germline CDR1 is SGHVS and CDR2 FNYEAQ. CDR3 length: 17 residues. CDR3 sequence reads: CASSRKGRDRGTGELFF. The CDR3 nucleotides read TGTGCCAGCAGCCGAAAAGGCAGGGACAGGGGCACCGGGGAGCTGTTTTTT.

The chain is built from TRBV14 and TRBJ2-5; 12 bases align to TRBD2. The germline V gene encodes CDR1 SGHDN and CDR2 FVKESK. Trimming cost V 1 base and J 2 bases; bases outside gene matches: 5. The CDR3 sequence is 17 residues long. The CDR3 DNA follows: TGTGCCAGCAGCCAAGGCTGGACTAGCGGGGAGCAAGAGACCCAGTACTTC. It encodes CASSQGWTSGEQETQYF.

The J gene is TRBJ1-1, the V gene TRBV18; TRBD1 matches 7 bases. V dropped 2 bases and J dropped 4; count of bases not matched to a gene: 4. Germline-derived CDR1 and CDR2 are KGHSH and LQKENI. The CDR3 runs 14 residues. CDR3 in amino acids: CASSPDRAGTEAFF. CDR3 nucleotide sequence: TGTGCCAGCTCACCAGACAGGGCCGGCACTGAAGCTTTCTTT.

V is TRBV4-2 and J is TRBJ2-7; possibly TRBD2 for D (5 bases). This CDR3 is 15 amino acids long. Trimming stripped 1 base from V and 5 bases from J, with 15 bases between. Germline CDR1 and CDR2: LGHNA and YNFKEQ. CDR3 DNA: TGTGCCAGCAGCCAAGCGCACGGGGTCTCAGACGAGCAGTACTTC. Amino acid sequence: CASSQAHGVSDEQYF.

The rearrangement joins TRBV12-5 to TRBJ2-5, with D unclear. The J call is in doubt because the DNA end fits TRBJ2-7 better. CDR3 length: 11 residues. Per the germline V gene, CDR1 is LGHNT and CDR2 is FRNRAP. The CDR3 DNA sequence: TGTGCTAGTGGTTTGGGCTACGAGCAGTACTTC. It encodes CASGLGYEQYF.

This clone has a handful of counts. The J gene is TRBJ2-6, the V gene TRBV19; TRBD1 agrees at 8 bases. CDR3 length: 16 residues. The trim removed 7 bases at V and 0 bases at J, leaving 5 bases unmatched. Germline V gene data show CDR1 as LNHDA and CDR2 as SQIVND (reference sequence). CDR3 DNA sequence: TGTGCCAGTAAACGGACAGGGAACTCTGGGGCCAACGTCCTGACTTTC. This codes for CASKRTGNSGANVLTF.

The chain joins TRBV9 to TRBJ1-1; D may be TRBD1 (5 bases). The CDR3 sequence is 16 residues long. The V end was cut by 3 bases, the J end by 3 bases, with 18 bases between. CDR1 SGDLS and CDR2 YYNGEE come from the germline V gene. CDR3 DNA: TGTGCCAGCAGCGGAGGCCCCCAGGGCCGAGACACTGAAGCTTTCTTT. Its translation: CASSGGPQGRDTEAFF.

The gene calls are TRBV5-1 and TRBJ1-2; D uncertain. V dropped 0 bases and J dropped 4 bases, with 4 bases sitting between them. The CDR3 sequence is 12 residues long. Germline assignment: CDR1 SGHRS and CDR2 YFSETQ. For the CDR3, the DNA is TGCGCCAGCAGCTTGGTCGGCTATGGCTACACCTTC. Protein sequence: CASSLVGYGYTF.

The rearrangement uses TRBV27 and TRBJ2-1, with 8 bases matching TRBD1. The germline V gene has CDR1 MNHEY and CDR2 SMNVEV (reference sequence). The length of the CDR3 is 15 residues. With V trimmed by 6 bases and J by 2 bases, 6 bases remained unmatched. The CDR3 coding sequence is TGTGCCAGCAGGGCCGGGACAGGCGCCTACAATGAGCAGTTCTTC. Its protein is CASRAGTGAYNEQFF.